This T cell receptor beta chain was sequenced during a study of identical twins. The authors used template switching to add a universal primer site and gave cDNA unique molecular identifiers. MiXCR, run by TCRdb on the 5' RACE reads, gives a single entry per CDR3 protein. The repertoire has around 370,000 distinct CDR3 sequences, around 9.7% of them found once; the top ten carry about 9.1%. Concerning this clonotype itself: The target antigen is unknown.

CDR3 length: 14 amino acids. Germline V CDR1 and CDR2: MGHRA, YSYEKL. V was shortened by 0 bases and J by 6 bases, with 11 bases between the two germline ends. Study conclusions and caveats: Fewer insertions were carried by abundant cord blood beta clonotypes, but none was seen in memory repertoires. Within twin pairs, the out-of-frame alpha sequences they shared showed excess low generation probability.

Material for sequencing was naive T cells sorted from blood. The chain carries TRBV4-1 and TRBJ1-1; D remains unclear. This receptor was identified in a woman in her fifties or sixties in good health. Here the CDR3 reads CASSQDSGIAEAFF. The CDR3, as DNA: TGCGCCAGCAGCCAAGATTCCGGGATCGCTGAAGCTTTCTTT.